This T cell receptor (beta chain) comes out of a study of blood T cell repertoires in COVID-19. Study-level information: Sites in the United States, Italy and Spain provided acute and convalescent COVID-19 samples. Sample material is recorded as cDNA or gDNA derived from T cells, B-cell-depleted T cells, or PBMCs.

Germline V gene data show CDR1 as SGHRS and CDR2 as YFSETQ. V lost 6 bases and J 4 bases, leaving 11 bases between the germline ends. CDR3 length: 13 residues. Source study methods: Estimates of nucleated cell counts were drawn from the amplification of reference gene primers. Profiling relied on immunoSEQ multiplex PCR, and the TCRdb table lists in-frame clones only, not all of them. That table furnishes V, J and clone size, whereas the DNA furnished D and trimming. Of 75,000 to 85,000 clones listed, about 87% were seen once; the top ten hold 4.5% to 7%. This TCR was recovered from a man aged 45 to 65 with active COVID-19. The source material was peripheral blood. V gene TRBV5-1 combines with J gene TRBJ2-1, with TRBD1 as a possible D gene (6 bases). DNA for the CDR3: TGCGCCAGCAACCCCGGACAGTACAATGAGCAGTTCTTC. Amino acid sequence: CASNPGQYNEQFF.